This T cell receptor beta chain was sequenced in a study of blood T cells in healthy people across ages. Trimming stripped 0 bases from V and 2 bases from J, with 14 bases between. The CDR3 sequence is 15 residues long. Germline V gene sequence: CDR1 DFQATT, CDR2 SNEGSKA (reference sequence). Every sample yielded at least 6.5 million isolated PBMCs. Next came a second PCR, run for about 6 to 11 cycles, which used a sample-barcoded 5' primer along with a J-beta primer mix. At least 3 million CDR3-containing paired-end reads were obtained per sample. TCRdb passed the 5' RACE reads through MiXCR, listing each CDR3 protein once. The repertoire has roughly 560,000 distinct CDR3 sequences, approximately 25% of them found once; the top ten carry roughly 9%. These data also formed part of another study, on T cells of mothers and their children. That publication notes: The effect of thymic selection on TCR recombination output is similar between related and unrelated pairs.

The TCR was taken from a boy younger than 18 in good health. The V gene is TRBV20-1, the J gene TRBJ2-7; D may be TRBD2 (7 bases). Source material: blood. The CDR3 loop is CSARDGGGQTYEQYF. CDR3 DNA sequence: TGCAGTGCTAGAGATGGCGGGGGCCAAACCTACGAGCAGTACTTC.